Below, 23 T cell receptor beta chains from the same sample are listed, as sequenced in a study of blood T cell repertoires in COVID-19. The assay was immunoSEQ multiplex PCR, and TCRdb's table has in-frame clones only and misses some. The sample includes around 470,000 clones, nearly 90% of them seen just once. Input material: peripheral blood. All receptors derive from a man aged 18-30 years with COVID-19, enrolled during active disease.

The chain links TRBV25-1 to TRBJ2-5, with D hard to call. This CDR3 has 16 residues. Germline V gene data show CDR1 as MGHDK and CDR2 as SYGVNS. Trimming removed 1 base at V and 5 bases at J, with 17 bases between. This chain's CDR3 is CASSESQKFGFETQYF. In nucleotides, the CDR3 is TGTGCCAGCAGTGAATCTCAGAAGTTCGGGTTTGAGACCCAGTACTTC.

The V call is TRBV24-1, the J call TRBJ2-1; possibly TRBD1 for D (6 bases). With 3 bases removed from V and 2 bases from J, the gap between germline ends came to 7 bases. This CDR3 contains 14 residues. Per the germline V gene, CDR1 is KGHDR and CDR2 is SFDVKD. DNA of the CDR3: TGTGCCACCAGTGATGGACAGCCCTACAATGAGCAGTTCTTC. As protein: CATSDGQPYNEQFF.

The chain couples TRBV27 to TRBJ2-5; possibly TRBD2 for D (7 bases). The CDR3 loop spans 15 amino acids. Per the germline V gene, CDR1 is MNHEY and CDR2 is SMNVEV (reference sequence). Between the trimmed V and J ends, which lost 1 base and 7 bases, there was a span of 16 bases. Written as DNA, the CDR3 is TGTGCCAGCAGTTTATGGGCCGGACTAGGGGGGACCCAGTACTTC. Translating it yields CASSLWAGLGGTQYF.

The gene calls are TRBV11-2 and TRBJ2-3; TRBD2 agrees at 11 bases. CDR3 size: 16 residues. Germline V CDR1 and CDR2: SGHAT, FQNNGV. V was clipped by 1 base and J by 2 bases; unmatched bases: 2. The CDR3 sequence is CASSLAGLAVTDTQYF. CDR3 bases: TGTGCCAGCAGCTTAGCGGGACTAGCGGTCACAGATACGCAGTATTTT.

The V and J genes are TRBV2 and TRBJ2-2; D is possibly TRBD1 (5 bases). CDR1 is SNHLY, CDR2 FYNNEI, per germline. The CDR3 extends over 16 amino acids. V lost 3 bases and J lost 0, with 11 bases in between. The CDR3 DNA reads as TGTGCCAGCAGTGACAGGGAATATCCGAACACCGGGGAGCTGTTTTTT. Translation: CASSDREYPNTGELFF. The whole variable domain, filled in from reference TRBV2 and TRBJ2-2, reads EPEVTQTPSHQVTQMGQEVILRCVPISNHLYFYWYRQILGQKVEFLVSFYNNEISEKSEIFDDQFSVERPDGSNFTLKIRSTKLEDSAMYFCASSDREYPNTGELFFGEGSRLTVL.

The CDR3 region has the DNA TGTGCCAGCAGTGAATCAGGCCGCAATCAGCCCCAGCATTTT. Protein product: CASSESGRNQPQHF. The chain has TRBV25-1 and TRBJ1-5; D is unclear. This CDR3 region has 14 residues. In germline, CDR1 is MGHDK, CDR2 SYGVNS. The ends were cut back, 1 base at V and 2 bases at J, with 6 bases in the middle.

The chain employs TRBV3-1 (or the pseudogene TRBV3-2) and TRBJ1-1, with D perhaps matching TRBD1 (6 bases). V was trimmed by 3 bases and J by 6 bases, leaving 14 bases between them. The CDR3 length is 14 residues. Looked up from germline, CDR1 is LGHDT and CDR2 is YNNKEL (reference sequence). DNA for the CDR3: TGTGCCAGCAGCCACTACAGGGAGGGGGCTGAAGCTTTCTTT. Amino acids: CASSHYREGAEAFF.

The J gene is TRBJ1-2, the V gene TRBV5-1; D ambiguous. V lost 4 bases and J lost 3, with 7 bases in between. The CDR3 spans 12 residues. Per the germline V gene, CDR1 is SGHRS and CDR2 is YFSETQ. DNA of the CDR3: TGCGCCAGCAGCCCGAACTACTATGGCTACACCTTC. It specifies CASSPNYYGYTF.

The chain employs TRBV2 and TRBJ1-5, with 10 positions matching TRBD1. This CDR3 region has 15 residues. Trimming took 6 bases from V and 2 from J; bases not matched to a gene: 4. CDR1 and CDR2 from the germline V gene are SNHLY and FYNNEI. CDR3 DNA sequence: TGTGCCAGCAGGGGGACAGGGGACGGCAATCAGCCCCAGCATTTT. Its protein is CASRGTGDGNQPQHF.

V is TRBV27 and J is TRBJ1-1; no reliable D call. The CDR3 totals 15 residues. In germline, CDR1 is MNHEY, CDR2 SMNVEV (reference sequence). Trimming left V 6 bases short and J 3 bases short, with 17 bases between. The CDR3 DNA sequence: TGTGCCAGCAGCTCGAGCCGTGTGGGCCACACTGAAGCTTTCTTT. Its protein is CASSSSRVGHTEAFF.

V is TRBV27 and J is TRBJ2-3; D possibly corresponds to TRBD2 (5 bases). The CDR3 is 16 residues long. The V end was cut by 3 bases, the J end by 4 bases, with 17 bases between. In germline, CDR1 is MNHEY, CDR2 SMNVEV (reference sequence). The CDR3, as DNA: TGTGCCAGCAGTTTTCACCGGGGATTAGAGGCAGATACGCAGTATTTT. Residues: CASSFHRGLEADTQYF.

CDR3 nucleotide sequence: TGTGCCAGCAGTGTGTGGGGGAGGGATGAGCAGTTCTTC. Translating it yields CASSVWGRDEQFF. The chain has TRBV2 and TRBJ2-1, with 7 bases lining up with TRBD2. Trimming removed 4 bases from V and 8 bases from J; junction bases left unmatched: 5. Germline values: CDR1 SNHLY, CDR2 FYNNEI. The CDR3 totals 13 residues.

V gene TRBV18 combines with J gene TRBJ2-1; possibly TRBD2 for D (5 bases). Trimming took off 1 base at V and 1 base at J, with 11 bases between the two ends. This CDR3 contains 16 residues. Germline loops: CDR1 KGHSH, CDR2 LQKENI. The CDR3 here is CASSPREGWSYNEQFF. Written as DNA, the CDR3 is TGTGCCAGCTCACCACGTGAGGGATGGTCCTACAATGAGCAGTTCTTC.

The genes are TRBV5-1 and TRBJ2-2, with D tentatively TRBD2 (5 bases). Germline CDR1 SGHRS, CDR2 YFSETQ. This CDR3 has 14 amino acids. V dropped 4 bases and J dropped 5 bases, with 12 bases sitting between them. The CDR3 loop is CASSGADSTGELFF. The DNA for the CDR3 is TGCGCCAGCAGCGGCGCGGACTCGACCGGGGAGCTGTTTTTT.

The chain combines TRBV18 with TRBJ2-1, with D possibly being TRBD2 (6 bases). CDR3 size: 15 residues. Looked up from germline, CDR1 is KGHSH and CDR2 is LQKENI. Trimming took off 1 base at V and 8 bases at J, with 15 bases between the two ends. The CDR3 protein is CASSPQRTGADEQFF. The CDR3 region has the DNA TGTGCCAGCTCACCACAAAGAACGGGAGCGGATGAGCAGTTCTTC.

The rearrangement uses TRBV10-1 and TRBJ1-2; 9 bases are a match to TRBD1. From germline, CDR1 is WNHNN and CDR2 SYGVQD (reference sequence). The CDR3 has 13 residues. V shed 6 bases, J shed 8 bases, and the junction held 7 bases outside the gene matches. CDR3 amino acids: CASSRDRADGYTF. The CDR3 DNA reads TGCGCCAGCAGCAGGGACAGGGCGGACGGCTACACCTTC.

The count of this clone is one. The gene calls are TRBV12-5 and TRBJ2-3; 13 bases fit TRBD2. The CDR3 length is 17 residues. Trimming cost V 6 bases and J 1 base; bases outside gene matches: 7. Looked up from germline, CDR1 is LGHNT and CDR2 is FRNRAP. CDR3 amino acids: CASGHGLAGDRTDTQYF. CDR3 nucleotide sequence: TGTGCTAGTGGCCACGGACTAGCGGGGGATCGCACAGATACGCAGTATTTT.

The V and J genes are TRBV2 and TRBJ2-5, with D perhaps TRBD2 (7 bases). From germline, CDR1 is SNHLY and CDR2 FYNNEI. The CDR3 has 14 residues. Trimming cost V 6 bases and J 4 bases, with 15 bases left between them. The CDR3 region is CASRIGGRGETQYF. In DNA, the CDR3 is TGTGCCAGCAGGATCGGGGGGCGAGGAGAGACCCAGTACTTC.

This sequence joins TRBV6-5 and TRBJ2-2; weak D call: TRBD2 (6 bases). Trimming took off 0 bases at V and 5 bases at J, with 13 bases between the two ends. The CDR3 has 16 amino acids. The germline gives CDR1 MNHEY, CDR2 SVGAGI. The CDR3 DNA reads TGTGCCAGCAGTTACTCAACTAGCTTTTCTACCGGGGAGCTGTTTTTT. It encodes CASSYSTSFSTGELFF.

This rearrangement joins TRBV10-1 to TRBJ2-2; a possible D gene is TRBD2 (5 bases). V dropped 4 bases and J dropped 3 bases, with 9 bases sitting between them. The length of the CDR3 is 14 residues. Germline CDR1 and CDR2: WNHNN and SYGVQD (reference sequence). The CDR3 here is CASSGGEYTGELFF. In DNA, the CDR3 is TGCGCCAGCAGTGGTGGGGAGTACACCGGGGAGCTGTTTTTT.

The chain carries TRBV6-2 or TRBV6-3 and TRBJ2-7; D is possibly TRBD1 (6 bases). Germline CDR1 and CDR2: MNHEY and SVGEGT. V lost 6 bases, J lost 4 bases, and 25 bases lay in between. The CDR3 sequence is 17 residues long. The chain's CDR3 is CASSKPGSLNREYEQYF. CDR3 nucleotide sequence: TGTGCCAGCAGCAAACCGGGGTCCCTTAACAGGGAGTACGAGCAGTACTTC.

This rearrangement joins TRBV6-5 to TRBJ2-7; maybe TRBD1 (5 bases). Germline V gives CDR1 MNHEY, CDR2 SVGAGI. Trimming stripped 7 bases from V and 3 bases from J, with 13 bases between. The CDR3 consists of 13 residues. The CDR3 DNA sequence: TGTGCCAGCACCCTGGGGCTCTTCTACGAGCAGTACTTC. This encodes CASTLGLFYEQYF.

The gene calls are TRBV7-9 and TRBJ2-1; the match to TRBD1 covers 11 bases. This CDR3 has 15 residues. Trimming cost V 5 bases and J 5 bases; bases outside gene matches: 5. Germline CDR1 is SEHNR and CDR2 is FQNEAQ (reference sequence). CDR3 loop: CASSPGQGGNNEQFF. CDR3 in DNA: TGTGCCAGCAGCCCGGGACAGGGGGGCAACAATGAGCAGTTCTTC. The full variable domain, with the rest looked up from reference TRBV7-9 and TRBJ2-1, is DTGVSQNPRHKITKRGQNVTFRCDPISEHNRLYWYRQTLGQGPEFLTYFQNEAQLEKSRLLSDRFSAERPKGSFSTLEIQRTEQGDSAMYLCASSPGQGGNNEQFFGPGTRLTVL.